The rows below give T cell receptor beta chains drawn from one sample of a study of shared clonotypes between healthy human individuals. Profiling relied on immunoSEQ multiplex PCR, and the TCRdb table lists in-frame clones only, not all of them. The data show some 1 million clones, more than 60% seen once. Sequencing was done on a sample of memory CD4+ T cells sorted from blood. The receptors were sampled from a man younger than 35 in good health. The CDR3 runs from the conserved cysteine through the conserved F or W. The order of the fields is clone size, J gene, D gene, V gene, CDR3 DNA, CDR3 protein. D genes are given only for firm matches. The size entry is marked missing in some rows and otherwise reads once, few, many or a size class.

.	TRBJ2-2	.	TRBV27	TGTGCCAGCACCAGGGACGGGGGTGGCGGGGAGCTGTTTTTT	CASTRDGGGGELFF
.	TRBJ1-1	.	TRBV6-4	TGTGCCAGCAGCATAGGGTTACCGGGCCCGGGGGAAACTGAAGCTTTCTTT	CASSIGLPGPGETEAFF
.	TRBJ2-3	TRBD1	TRBV5-1	TGCGCCAGCAGCTCCGGGACAGGGAAAATCGGTGATACGCAGTATTTT	CASSSGTGKIGDTQYF
.	TRBJ2-1	TRBD2	TRBV5-4	TGTGCCAGCAGCTTGGAAATACTAGCGGGGTCCTACAATGAGCAGTTCTTC	CASSLEILAGSYNEQFF
few	TRBJ1-5	TRBD1	TRBV6-1	TGTGCCAGCGGGACAGTTGAGTCTCCGCCCCAGCATTTT	CASGTVESPPQHF
.	TRBJ2-1	TRBD1	TRBV25-1	TGTGCCAGCAGTGTAGGCCGGACAGGTACGCGGAATGAGCAGTTCTTC	CASSVGRTGTRNEQFF
once	TRBJ1-4	.	TRBV7-6	TGTGCCAGCAGCTCCAGGGGAGCTAATGAAAAACTGTTTTTT	CASSSRGANEKLFF
.	TRBJ2-5	.	TRBV6-1	TGTGCCAGCAGTGATGGGCAGGGCAGGGAGACCCAGTACTTC	CASSDGQGRETQYF
.	TRBJ2-7	.	TRBV6-1	TGTGCCAGCTTTACACCCACGGGCTACGAGCAGTACTTC	CASFTPTGYEQYF
.	TRBJ2-2	.	TRBV5-1	TGCGCCAGCAGCTTGGATAGGAGTGACACCGGGGAGCTGTTTTTT	CASSLDRSDTGELFF
.	TRBJ2-5	.	TRBV6-6	TGTGCCAGCAGTCCGGACCGGACTGCCGGGGAGACCCAGTACTTC	CASSPDRTAGETQYF
.	TRBJ2-3	TRBD2	TRBV7-2	TGTGCCAGCAGCTTCCGGGAGGGTCGGGCCGATACGCAGTATTTT	CASSFREGRADTQYF
.	TRBJ1-2	.	TRBV6-5	TGTGCCAGCAAGAGGTATAACTATGGCTACACCTTC	CASKRYNYGYTF
.	TRBJ1-5	.	TRBV30	TGTGCCTGGAGTCGGGGGCAGGGCAATCAGCCCCAGCATTTT	CAWSRGQGNQPQHF